Listed below are T cell receptor beta chains from one sample, sequenced in a study of memory CD4+ T cells and cytomegalovirus serostatus. TCRdb keeps only in-frame clones here, not all; method: immunoSEQ multiplex PCR. The table records more than 45,000 clones, under 90% of them present only once. The sample was memory CD4+ T cells from blood. The receptor source for this set is an adult in good health and CMV-seronegative. Each CDR3 is given with its conserved first and last residue. The D gene is left open where the match is weak. Clone size is not always given. Where it is, it says once, few, many or a class for expanded clones.

cdr3_nt cdr3_aa d_call v_call clone_size j_call
TGTGCCACCGGCAGGGGGACAGGGAGCGAGCAGTACTTC CATGRGTGSEQYF TRBD1 TRBV7-2 - TRBJ2-7
TGCGCCAGCAGCTTAGTACAGGGGAAGGTGGATGGCTACACCTTC CASSLVQGKVDGYTF TRBD1 TRBV5-1 few TRBJ1-2
TGTGCCAGTCGGACTAGCAATTTGGAGACCCAGTACTTC CASRTSNLETQYF TRBD2 TRBV19 - TRBJ2-5
TGTGCCAGCAGCTTGGTAGGGAGAGCGAACACTGAAGCTTTCTTT CASSLVGRANTEAFF - TRBV5-6 - TRBJ1-1
TGTGCCACCAGCAGAGACCAGGGGGGGAGTGAAAAACTGTTTTTT CATSRDQGGSEKLFF TRBD1 TRBV15 - TRBJ1-4
TGTGCCAGCAGGAACAGGGGCCCGAACACTGAAGCTTTCTTT CASRNRGPNTEAFF TRBD1 TRBV6-1 - TRBJ1-1
TGTGCCAGCAGTGAATCAGGGGTTAGCAATCAGCCCCAGCATTTT CASSESGVSNQPQHF - TRBV2 - TRBJ1-5
TGCGCCAGCAGCTTGGGACAGGGGGCTGGGGAGCTGTTTTTT CASSLGQGAGELFF TRBD1 TRBV5-1 - TRBJ2-2
TGTGCCAGCAGTTTGGGTCTCCAAGAGACCCAGTACTTC CASSLGLQETQYF - TRBV28 - TRBJ2-5
TGTGCTAGTGGTTCCGGACAGGGTACAATCAATGAGCAGTTCTTC CASGSGQGTINEQFF TRBD1 TRBV12-5 - TRBJ2-1
TGTGCCAGCAGTACGACAGGGGGCAGCTCTTCACCCCTCCACTTT CASSTTGGSSSPLHF TRBD1 TRBV28 - TRBJ1-6
TGCGCCAGCAGCTTGAACGTAGATAATGAAAAACTGTTTTTT CASSLNVDNEKLFF - TRBV5-1 - TRBJ1-4
TGTGCCAGCAGCTTTGGACAGGGGCGAAGCAATCAGCCCCAGCATTTT CASSFGQGRSNQPQHF TRBD1 TRBV5-6 - TRBJ1-5
TGTGCCAGCAGCGTACGACAGGAGCTCGACGAGCAGTACTTC CASSVRQELDEQYF - TRBV9 - TRBJ2-7
TGTGCCAGCAGTTTATTAACAGGGATTAACTATGGCTACACCTTC CASSLLTGINYGYTF - TRBV13 few TRBJ1-2
TGCGCCAGCAGCGTCGGGACGGATACGGCCCAGTACTTC CASSVGTDTAQYF - TRBV5-1 - TRBJ2-5
TGTGCCAGTATCGGGGGGATGGGGAATGAGCAGTTCTTC CASIGGMGNEQFF TRBD2 TRBV27 - TRBJ2-1
TGTGCCAGCAGCTTATTGGGGGGAATGAACACTGAAGCTTTCTTT CASSLLGGMNTEAFF - TRBV7-9 - TRBJ1-1
TGCGCCAGCAGCCAAGATAGGACAATGCGGATGGGGTCACCCCTCCACTTT CASSQDRTMRMGSPLHF - TRBV4-3 once TRBJ1-6
TGTGCCAGCAGACTGGGACAGGTTACCTCTGGAAACACCATATATTTT CASRLGQVTSGNTIYF TRBD1 TRBV5-5 - TRBJ1-3
TGTGCCAGCAGCTTACAGGGGGCATCCTACAATGAGCAGTTCTTC CASSLQGASYNEQFF TRBD1 TRBV5-8 - TRBJ2-1
TGTGCTAGTGGGCTTAGCGGGGGGATCACAGATACGCAGTATTTT CASGLSGGITDTQYF TRBD2 TRBV12-5 - TRBJ2-3
TGTGCCAGCAGCTTAATAGGTATCCAGGGCTACACCTTC CASSLIGIQGYTF - TRBV7-2 once TRBJ1-2
TGCGCCAGCAGCTTGGGGCGGGACACTGAAGCTTTCTTT CASSLGRDTEAFF - TRBV5-1 - TRBJ1-1
TGCAGTGCTAGCTGGGAGTTGGCCCAGCATTTT CSASWELAQHF - TRBV20-1 - TRBJ1-5
TGTGCCAGCAGCTTGGTCCGATCGGGCTACGAGCAGTACTTC CASSLVRSGYEQYF - TRBV5-6 - TRBJ2-7
TGTGCCAGCAGTTTCATACCAGGAGGGTCGGACACCGGGGAGCTGTTTTTT CASSFIPGGSDTGELFF - TRBV27 - TRBJ2-2
TGTGCCAGCAGCCAAGTTTCAGGGGGTTCGGAAAAACTGTTTTTT CASSQVSGGSEKLFF TRBD1 TRBV4-2 few TRBJ1-4
TGTGCCAGCAGTGAACGGGGGCAACCGGGACAGAGGGAGACCCAGTACTTC CASSERGQPGQRETQYF - TRBV25-1 - TRBJ2-5
TGTGCCAGCAGCTTGCCCCTACAAGAGACCCAGTACTTC CASSLPLQETQYF - TRBV5-4 - TRBJ2-5
TGTGCCAGCAGCAAAGGTAGGCCGGGGGGGTGGGAGACCCAGTACTTC CASSKGRPGGWETQYF - TRBV21-1 - TRBJ2-5
TGTGCCAGCAGCGAGATGGGTAATTCACCCCTCCACTTT CASSEMGNSPLHF - TRBV11-2 - TRBJ1-6
TGTGCCAGCTCGAAGGACAGGGTGGGCAATCAGCCCCAGCATTTT CASSKDRVGNQPQHF TRBD1 TRBV7-9 - TRBJ1-5
TGTGCCAGCTCCAGGAAAGGGGGAGGGTACAATGAGCAGTTCTTC CASSRKGGGYNEQFF - TRBV18 - TRBJ2-1
TGTGCCAGTAGCGATTTGACAGGGGCTAATATCTACGAGCAGTACTTC CASSDLTGANIYEQYF TRBD1 TRBV19 - TRBJ2-7
TGTGCCAGCAGGGGAGACAGTGCCTCAAGGCCCCAGCATTTT CASRGDSASRPQHF - TRBV6-1 - TRBJ1-5
TGTGCCAGCAGTTCCTGGGGGGGGGTAGGCGCTGAAGCTTTCTTT CASSSWGGVGAEAFF - TRBV6-5 - TRBJ1-1